This T cell receptor beta chain was identified in a study of cytomegalovirus exposure and HLA in healthy donors. A word on this clone: Its antigen remains unknown.

V was clipped by 5 bases and J by 5 bases; unmatched bases: 11. Germline CDR1 and CDR2: SEHNR and FQNEAQ (reference sequence). The CDR3 covers 15 residues. Unrecorded immune exposure was likely among donors, who were nominally healthy when sampled. Primers: 60 Vbeta forward and 13 Jbeta reverse. Original processing methods: Roughly 11 million shared chains were among approximately 80 million unique TCR beta chains counted in a later analysis. Data came from immunoSEQ multiplex PCR; TCRdb stores just in-frame clones and leaves some out. V and J calls and clone size are those listed in that table; D and trimming were worked out from the DNA. The repertoire includes roughly 130,000 clones, 73% of them detected once, and roughly 2.1% sits in the top ten. Study-level points and caveats: A later analysis by the authors found several of the most significant clusters apparently linked to common viral pathogens.

This chain links TRBV7-9 with TRBJ1-1, with 7 nucleotides matching TRBD1. The TCR originated in a woman aged 40 to 50 in good health and CMV-seropositive. Input material: PBMCs. Here the CDR3 DNA reads TGTGCCAGCAGCCCGAGAACCACAGGGGTTACTGAAGCTTTCTTT. It is translated as CASSPRTTGVTEAFF.